The entry below gives a single T cell receptor beta chain sequence along with its context. Its matching antigen is unknown. The sample is drawn from a study of T cell repertoires in cytomegalovirus infection. On the study more broadly: Matching HLA type, along with CMV infection, was indicated by public TCR beta signatures.

TCRdb ran MiXCR on the reads and lists one entry per CDR3 protein. Of roughly 350,000 distinct CDR3 sequences in the sample, about a third are singletons; the top ten hold approximately 15%. The sequencing here drew on cultured PBMCs, taken from culture after CMV antigen stimulation. The source of this sequence is a human donor in good health (CMV status not recorded). Some clones in this sample may be carry-over from other donors' samples.

CDR3 sequence (DNA): TGTGCCAGCACGCTAGCGGGAGGGTACAATGAGCAGTTCTTC. It translates to CASTLAGGYNEQFF. V and J are TRBV28 and TRBJ2-1, with TRBD2 matching over 12 bases. In germline, CDR1 is MDHEN, CDR2 SYDVKM. The length of the CDR3 is 14 residues. With V trimmed by 7 bases and J by 4 bases, 2 bases remained unmatched.